This TCR beta chain originates from a study of response to subunit inactivated influenza vaccine. Study outcomes and limitations: The authors offered the suggestion that each seasonal influenza vaccination recruits few new T cells.

This clonotype was seen ten or more times. Its target is not known. TCRdb reprocessed the RT-PCR reads with MiXCR, giving one entry per CDR3 protein. The repertoire holds about 500,000 distinct CDR3 sequences, with approximately 15% as singletons. CDR3 length: 12 amino acids. CDR1 and CDR2 (germline): SQVTM, ANQGSEA. The V end was cut by 4 bases, the J end by 3 bases, with 10 bases between. This chain uses TRBV29-1 with TRBJ2-7, with D tentatively TRBD1 (6 bases). This TCR derives from a man aged 50-75 years who received an inactivated influenza vaccine. The sequences come from CD4+ T cells sorted from PBMCs, collected less than 25 months after vaccination. CDR3 sequence reads: CSVVQGNYEQYF. For the CDR3, the DNA is TGCAGCGTTGTGCAGGGGAACTACGAGCAGTACTTC.